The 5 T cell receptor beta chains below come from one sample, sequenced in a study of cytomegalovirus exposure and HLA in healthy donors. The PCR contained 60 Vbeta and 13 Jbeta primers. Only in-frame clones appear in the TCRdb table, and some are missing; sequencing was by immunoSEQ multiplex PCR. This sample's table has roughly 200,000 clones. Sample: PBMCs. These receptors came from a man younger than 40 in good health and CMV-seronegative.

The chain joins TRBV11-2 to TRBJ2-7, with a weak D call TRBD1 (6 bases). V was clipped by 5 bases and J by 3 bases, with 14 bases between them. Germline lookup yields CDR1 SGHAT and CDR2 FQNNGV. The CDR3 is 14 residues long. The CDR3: CASSRPWDIYEQYF. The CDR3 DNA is TGTGCCAGCAGCAGGCCCTGGGACATCTACGAGCAGTACTTC. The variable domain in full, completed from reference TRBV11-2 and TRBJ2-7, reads EAGVAQSPRYKIIEKRQSVAFWCNPISGHATLYWYQQILGQGPKLLIQFQNNGVVDDSQLPKDRFSAERLKGVDSTLKIQPAKLEDSAVYLCASSRPWDIYEQYFGPGTRLTVT.

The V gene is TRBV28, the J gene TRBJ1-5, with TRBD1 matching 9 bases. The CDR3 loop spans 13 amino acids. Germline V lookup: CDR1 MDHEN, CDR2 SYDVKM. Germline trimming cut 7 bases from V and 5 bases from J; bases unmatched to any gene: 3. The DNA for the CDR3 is TGTGCCAGCAACGACAGGGGGTATCAGCCCCAGCATTTT. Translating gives CASNDRGYQPQHF.

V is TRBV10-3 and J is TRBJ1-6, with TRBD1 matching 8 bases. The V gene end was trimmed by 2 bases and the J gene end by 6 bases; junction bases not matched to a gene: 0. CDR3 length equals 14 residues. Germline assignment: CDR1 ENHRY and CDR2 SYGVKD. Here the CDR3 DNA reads TGTGCCATCAGTGAGACAGGGGGTAATTCACCCCTCCACTTT. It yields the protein CAISETGGNSPLHF.

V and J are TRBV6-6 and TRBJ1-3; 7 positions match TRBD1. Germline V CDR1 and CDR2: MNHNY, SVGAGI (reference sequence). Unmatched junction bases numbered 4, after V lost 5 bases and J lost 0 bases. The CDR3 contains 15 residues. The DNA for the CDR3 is TGTGCCAGCAGTCCCTGGGACAGCTCTGGAAACACCATATATTTT. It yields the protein CASSPWDSSGNTIYF.

The CDR3 reads CATSRDRGVNQPQHF. The DNA of the CDR3 is TGTGCCACCAGCAGAGATAGGGGCGTCAATCAGCCCCAGCATTTT. The rearrangement links TRBV15 to TRBJ1-5; possibly TRBD1 for D (5 bases). CDR3 length: 15 residues. From germline, CDR1 is LNHNV and CDR2 YYDKDF (reference sequence). Trimming shortened V by 0 bases and J by 3 bases, and 9 bases separated the two germline ends.